This TCR beta chain is from a study of cytomegalovirus exposure and HLA in healthy donors. Broader study findings: Accurate HLA-A and HLA-B prediction from TCR beta sequences was reported for most subjects.

Remarks on this clone: Antigen specificity is unknown.

CDR1 and CDR2 (germline): SGDLS, YYNGEE. With V trimmed by 4 bases and J by 3 bases, 4 bases remained unmatched. The CDR3 is made up of 13 amino acids. Healthy bone marrow donors supplied every sample. Researchers ran the PCR with 60 Vbeta and 13 Jbeta primers. Profiling relied on immunoSEQ multiplex PCR, and the TCRdb table lists in-frame clones only, not all of them. Counted here are 150,000 to 200,000 clones, about 76% occurring once; the ten biggest clones make up approximately 2%. This sequence originates from a female donor in good health and CMV-seronegative. Material for sequencing was PBMCs. The V gene is TRBV9, the J gene TRBJ2-7, with 7 bases fitting TRBD1. CDR3: CASSPRQGYEQYF. In nucleotides, the CDR3 is TGTGCCAGCAGCCCGCGACAGGGCTACGAGCAGTACTTC. Filled out from reference TRBV9 and TRBJ2-7, the complete variable domain reads DSGVTQTPKHLITATGQRVTLRCSPRSGDLSVYWYQQSLDQGLQFLIQYYNGEERAKGNILERFSAQQFPDLHSELNLSSLELGDSALYFCASSPRQGYEQYFGPGTRLTVT.